These T cell receptor beta chains were read from a single sample in a study of shared clonotypes between healthy human individuals. Profiled with immunoSEQ multiplex PCR; TCRdb holds only in-frame clones, not every one. This sample has some 2.1 million clones, with 93% found just once. Source material: naive CD8+ T cells from PBMCs. The receptors originated from a young man in good health. Some clones in this sample may be carry-over from other donors' samples. CDR3s include the opening cysteine and the closing phenylalanine or tryptophan. D genes are given only for firm matches. Clone size appears in some rows only: once, few, many, or a class for an expanded clone.

J,size,V,D,DNA,CDR3
TRBJ2-7,.,TRBV5-5,.,TGTGCCAGCAGCTTGACAGGACGGGGGCGCTGGGAGCAGTACTTC,CASSLTGRGRWEQYF
TRBJ2-1,few,TRBV4-1,TRBD2,TGCGCCAGCAGACTCGCCGGGCTAGCGGGAGGAGACAATGAGCAGTTCTTC,CASRLAGLAGGDNEQFF
TRBJ1-5,.,TRBV7-9,.,TGTGCCAGCAGCTTAGGATGGCAGGATAGCAATCAGCCCCAGCATTTT,CASSLGWQDSNQPQHF
TRBJ2-7,.,TRBV5-1,.,TGCGCCAGCAGCTCCGCTGACATACCCTACGAGCAGTACTTC,CASSSADIPYEQYF
TRBJ2-7,.,TRBV19,TRBD1,TGTGCCAGTAGTGACAGGGGCTACGAGCAGTACTTC,CASSDRGYEQYF
TRBJ1-5,.,TRBV20-1,.,TGCAGCGTTAGCAATCAGCCCCAGCATTTT,CSVSNQPQHF
TRBJ2-7,.,TRBV28,.,TGTGCCAGCAAACCGGGACGTGCCTACGAGCAGTACTTC,CASKPGRAYEQYF
TRBJ2-2,.,TRBV27,.,TGTGCCAGCAGCCCGTTTGAGAACACCGGGGAGCTGTTTTTT,CASSPFENTGELFF
TRBJ1-4,.,TRBV7-9,.,TGTGCCAGCAGCCATAGCCGGGACGAAAAACTGTTTTTT,CASSHSRDEKLFF
TRBJ2-7,.,TRBV14,TRBD1,TGTGCCAGCAGCCCTATCCGGGACAGCTCCTACGAGCAGTACTTC,CASSPIRDSSYEQYF
TRBJ1-4,.,TRBV4-3,.,TGCGCCAGCAGCCAATTTGTCCGAGAGGGTGAAAAACTGTTTTTT,CASSQFVREGEKLFF
TRBJ1-2,.,TRBV4-1,.,TGCGCCAGCAGCCAAGACCCCGGGACCCGTACTCAAGGCTACACCTTC,CASSQDPGTRTQGYTF
TRBJ2-1,.,TRBV7-9,.,TGTGCCAGCAGCTTTGGTGGGAACCACAATGAGCAGTTCTTC,CASSFGGNHNEQFF
TRBJ2-4,once,TRBV12-5,.,TGTGCTAGTTCAGGGCCGCTAGCCAAAAACATTCAGTACTTC,CASSGPLAKNIQYF
TRBJ1-1,.,TRBV10-3,.,TGTGCCATCAGTGAAAAGAAAAGAGTTTTCTTT,CAISEKKRVFF
TRBJ1-3,.,TRBV27,.,TGTGCCAGCAGTTCCACCCCCCGAAACACCATATATTTT,CASSSTPRNTIYF
TRBJ2-3,.,TRBV9,TRBD2,TGTGCCAGCAGCGTAGAGTCCACTAGCGGGGCAACAGATACGCAGTATTTT,CASSVESTSGATDTQYF
TRBJ1-1,.,TRBV4-1,.,TGCGCCAGCAGCCAAGATGGCGGGATGAACACTGAAGCTTTCTTT,CASSQDGGMNTEAFF
TRBJ1-1,.,TRBV19,.,TGTGCCAGTAGTATGGAGGGGTTCATCACTGAAGCTTTCTTT,CASSMEGFITEAFF
TRBJ1-1,.,TRBV5-4,.,TGTGCCAGCAGCTTGGCCGGGGGTGGCACTGAAGCTTTCTTT,CASSLAGGGTEAFF